The clone carrying this T cell receptor beta chain was seen more than once but under ten times. The data are from a study of T-cell memory formation after mild COVID-19. Germline trimming cut 5 bases from V and 4 bases from J; bases unmatched to any gene: 6. In germline, CDR1 is WSHSY, CDR2 SAAADI. This CDR3 has 14 residues. cDNA libraries for TCR alpha and TCR beta, carrying sample barcodes and UMIs, came from 5'RACE with constant-segment primers. TCRdb re-analysed the 5' RACE reads in MiXCR, keeping a single row per CDR3 protein. The sample carries about 270,000 distinct CDR3 sequences, over 15% recorded once.

The rearrangement links TRBV10-2 to TRBJ2-5; 8 positions match TRBD2. Sequences were obtained from PBMCs or a T cell subset sorted from them (not recorded which). The receptor was isolated from a man between 18 and 35 years old who had mild COVID-19 (a few samples of this study predate the infection). Cell type and time point are not known. This CDR3 reads CASSHGGGRETQYF. The CDR3 coding sequence is TGCGCCAGCAGTCACGGGGGGGGTCGAGAGACCCAGTACTTC.